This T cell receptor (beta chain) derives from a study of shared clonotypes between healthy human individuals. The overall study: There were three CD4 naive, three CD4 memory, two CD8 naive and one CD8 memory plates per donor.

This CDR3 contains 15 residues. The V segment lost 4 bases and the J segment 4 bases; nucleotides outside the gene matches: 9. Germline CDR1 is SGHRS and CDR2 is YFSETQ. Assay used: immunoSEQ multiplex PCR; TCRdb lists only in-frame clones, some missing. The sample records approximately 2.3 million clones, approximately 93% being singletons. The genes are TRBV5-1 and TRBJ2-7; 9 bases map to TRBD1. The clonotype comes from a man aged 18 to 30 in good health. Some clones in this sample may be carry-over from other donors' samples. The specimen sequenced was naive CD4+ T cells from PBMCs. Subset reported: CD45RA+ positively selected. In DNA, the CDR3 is TGCGCCAGCAGCCAAACCGGGACAGGGCTATACGAGCAGTACTTC. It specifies CASSQTGTGLYEQYF.